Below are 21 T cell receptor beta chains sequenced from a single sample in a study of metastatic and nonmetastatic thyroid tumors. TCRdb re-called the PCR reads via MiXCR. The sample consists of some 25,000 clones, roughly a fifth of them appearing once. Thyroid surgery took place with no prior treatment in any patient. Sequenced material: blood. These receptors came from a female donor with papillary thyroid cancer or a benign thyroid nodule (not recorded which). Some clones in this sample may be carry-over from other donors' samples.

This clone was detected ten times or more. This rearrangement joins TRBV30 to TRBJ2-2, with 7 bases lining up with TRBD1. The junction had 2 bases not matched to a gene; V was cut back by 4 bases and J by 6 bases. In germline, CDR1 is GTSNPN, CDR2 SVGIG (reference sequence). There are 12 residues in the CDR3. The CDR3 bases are TGTGCCTGGAAAGGGGGCTCCGGGGAGCTGTTTTTT. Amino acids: CAWKGGSGELFF.

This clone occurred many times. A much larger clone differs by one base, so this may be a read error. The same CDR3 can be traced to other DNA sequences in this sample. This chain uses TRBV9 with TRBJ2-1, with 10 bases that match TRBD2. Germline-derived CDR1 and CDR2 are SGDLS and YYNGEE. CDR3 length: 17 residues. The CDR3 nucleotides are TGTGCCAGCAGCGATGCTAGCGGGGGTCTCTCCTACAATGAACAGTTCTTC. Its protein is CASSDASGGLSYNEQFF.

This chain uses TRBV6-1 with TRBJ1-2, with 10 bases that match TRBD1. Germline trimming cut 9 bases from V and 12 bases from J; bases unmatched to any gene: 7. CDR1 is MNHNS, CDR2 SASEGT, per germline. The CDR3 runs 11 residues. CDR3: CARRGQGGNTF. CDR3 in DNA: TGTGCCAGAAGAGGACAGGGGGGCAACACCTTC.

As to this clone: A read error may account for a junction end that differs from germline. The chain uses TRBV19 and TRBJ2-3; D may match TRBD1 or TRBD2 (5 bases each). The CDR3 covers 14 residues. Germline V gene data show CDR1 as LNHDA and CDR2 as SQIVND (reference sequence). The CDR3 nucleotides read TGTGCCAGTAGTTGGGGGAATCACGAAGATACGCAATATTTT. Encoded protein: CASSWGNHEDTQYF.

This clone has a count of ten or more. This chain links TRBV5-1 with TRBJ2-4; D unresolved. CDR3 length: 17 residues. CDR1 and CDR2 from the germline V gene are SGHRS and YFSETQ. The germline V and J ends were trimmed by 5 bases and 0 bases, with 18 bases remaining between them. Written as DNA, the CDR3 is TGCGCCAGCAGTTTCGAGCAGGTTGGGGTAGCCAAAAACATTCAGTACTTC. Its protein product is CASSFEQVGVAKNIQYF.

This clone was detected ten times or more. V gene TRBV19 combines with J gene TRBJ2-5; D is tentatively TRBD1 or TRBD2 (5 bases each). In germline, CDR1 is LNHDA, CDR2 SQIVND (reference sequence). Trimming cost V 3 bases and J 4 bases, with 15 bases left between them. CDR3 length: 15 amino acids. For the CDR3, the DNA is TGTGCCAGTAGTATGGGACCGTCGGCGGCAGAGACCCAGTACTTC. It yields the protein CASSMGPSAAETQYF.

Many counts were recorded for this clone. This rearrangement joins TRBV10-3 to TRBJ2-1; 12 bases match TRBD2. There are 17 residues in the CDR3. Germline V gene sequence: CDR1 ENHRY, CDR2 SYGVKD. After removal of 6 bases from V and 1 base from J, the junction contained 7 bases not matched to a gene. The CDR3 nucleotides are TGTGCCATCAGCACAGGACTAGCGGGATGGTCCTACAATGAGCAGTTCTTC. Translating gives CAISTGLAGWSYNEQFF.

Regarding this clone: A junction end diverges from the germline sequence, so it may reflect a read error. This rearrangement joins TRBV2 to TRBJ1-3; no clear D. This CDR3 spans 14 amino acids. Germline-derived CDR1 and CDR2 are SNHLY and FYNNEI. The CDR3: CASSERGSGNTIDF. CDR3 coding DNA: TGTGCCAGCAGTGAACGAGGCTCAGGAAACACCATCGATTTT.

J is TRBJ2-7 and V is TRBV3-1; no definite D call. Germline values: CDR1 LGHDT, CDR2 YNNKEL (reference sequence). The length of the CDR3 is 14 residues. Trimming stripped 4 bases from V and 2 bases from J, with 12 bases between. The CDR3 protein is CASSPKRRPYEQYF. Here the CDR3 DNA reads TGTGCCAGCAGCCCCAAGCGTAGGCCCTACGAGCAGTACTTC.

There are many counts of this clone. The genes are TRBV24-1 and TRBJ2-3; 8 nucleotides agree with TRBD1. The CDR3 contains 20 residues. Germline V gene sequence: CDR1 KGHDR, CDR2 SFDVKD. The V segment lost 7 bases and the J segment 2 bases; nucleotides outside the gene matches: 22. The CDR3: CATSSPKPGQGEILTDTQYF. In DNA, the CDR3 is TGTGCCACCAGCTCACCCAAGCCAGGACAGGGAGAGATCCTCACAGATACGCAGTATTTT.

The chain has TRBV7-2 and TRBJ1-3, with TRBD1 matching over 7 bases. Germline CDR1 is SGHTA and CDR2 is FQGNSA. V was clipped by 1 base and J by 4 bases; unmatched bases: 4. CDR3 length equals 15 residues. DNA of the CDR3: TGTGCCAGCAGCTTAGGACCACAGGGGGGAAACACCATATATTTT. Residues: CASSLGPQGGNTIYF.

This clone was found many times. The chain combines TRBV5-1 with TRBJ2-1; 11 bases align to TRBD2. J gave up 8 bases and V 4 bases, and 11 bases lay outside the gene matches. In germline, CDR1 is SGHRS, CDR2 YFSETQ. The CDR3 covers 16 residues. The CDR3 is CASSPTASGGWDEQFF. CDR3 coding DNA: TGCGCCAGCAGCCCAACCGCTAGCGGGGGGTGGGATGAGCAGTTCTTC.

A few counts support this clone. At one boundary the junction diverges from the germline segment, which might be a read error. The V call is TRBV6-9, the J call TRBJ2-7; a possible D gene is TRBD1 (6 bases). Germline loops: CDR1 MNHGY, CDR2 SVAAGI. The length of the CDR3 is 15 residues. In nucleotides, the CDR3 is TGTGCCAGAAGTTTACGACAGGCAGACTACCACGAGCAGTACTTC. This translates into CARSLRQADYHEQYF.

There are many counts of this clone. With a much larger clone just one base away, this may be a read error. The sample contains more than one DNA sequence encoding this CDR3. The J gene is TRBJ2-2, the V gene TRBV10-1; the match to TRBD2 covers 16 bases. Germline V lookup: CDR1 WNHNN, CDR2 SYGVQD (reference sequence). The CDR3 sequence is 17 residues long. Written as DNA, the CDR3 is TGCGCCAGCAGTTCCGGGACTAGCGGGAGGGCCTTCGGGGAGCTGTTCTTT. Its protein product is CASSSGTSGRAFGELFF.

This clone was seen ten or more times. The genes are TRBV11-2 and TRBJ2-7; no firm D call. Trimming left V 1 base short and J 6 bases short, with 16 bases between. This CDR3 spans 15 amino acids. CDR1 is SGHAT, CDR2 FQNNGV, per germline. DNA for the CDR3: TGTGCCAGCAGCTTAGGGCAGGCTTCGATTACCGAGCAGTACTTC. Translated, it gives CASSLGQASITEQYF.

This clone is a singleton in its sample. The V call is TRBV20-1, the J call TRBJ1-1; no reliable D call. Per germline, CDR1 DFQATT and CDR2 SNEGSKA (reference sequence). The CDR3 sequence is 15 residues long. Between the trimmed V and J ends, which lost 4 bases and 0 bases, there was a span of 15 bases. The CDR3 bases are TGCAGTGCTACCGCCCCGCTGACGCTGAACACTGAAGCTTTCTTT. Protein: CSATAPLTLNTEAFF.

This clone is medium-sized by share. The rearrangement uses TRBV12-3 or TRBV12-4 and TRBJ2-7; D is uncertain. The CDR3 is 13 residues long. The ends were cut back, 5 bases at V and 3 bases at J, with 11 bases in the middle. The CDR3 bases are TGTGCCAGCAGTCTCCAGCTCTTCTACGAGCAGTACTTC. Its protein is CASSLQLFYEQYF.

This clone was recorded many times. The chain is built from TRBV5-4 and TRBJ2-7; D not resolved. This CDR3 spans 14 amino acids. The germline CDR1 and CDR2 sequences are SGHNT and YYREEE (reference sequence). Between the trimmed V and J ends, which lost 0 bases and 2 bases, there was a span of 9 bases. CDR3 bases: TGTGCCAGCAGCTTGGCCGGGTCTCCCTACGAGCAGTACTTC. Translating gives CASSLAGSPYEQYF.

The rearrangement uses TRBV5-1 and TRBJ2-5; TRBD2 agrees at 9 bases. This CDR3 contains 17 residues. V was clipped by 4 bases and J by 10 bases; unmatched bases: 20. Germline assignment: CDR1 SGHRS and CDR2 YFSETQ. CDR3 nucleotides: TGCGCCAGCAGCGCCTCCGCTGGGGTAGCGGGAGTGGGAGGCCAGTACTTC. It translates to CASSASAGVAGVGGQYF.

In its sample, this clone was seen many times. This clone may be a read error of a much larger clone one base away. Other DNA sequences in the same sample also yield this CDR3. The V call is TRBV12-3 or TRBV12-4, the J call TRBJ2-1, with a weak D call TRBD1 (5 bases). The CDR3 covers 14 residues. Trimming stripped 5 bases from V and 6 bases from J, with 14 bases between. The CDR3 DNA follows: TGTGCCAGCAGTATAGGGGCGCCGACCAATGAGCAGTTCTTC. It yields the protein CASSIGAPTNEQFF.

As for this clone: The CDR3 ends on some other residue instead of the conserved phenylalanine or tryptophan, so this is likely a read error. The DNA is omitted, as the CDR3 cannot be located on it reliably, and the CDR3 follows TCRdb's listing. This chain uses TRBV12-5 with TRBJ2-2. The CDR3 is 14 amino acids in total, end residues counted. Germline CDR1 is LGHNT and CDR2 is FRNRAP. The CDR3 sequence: CASGLGLSTGERCV.